Presented here are 2 T cell receptor beta chains from one specimen sequenced in a study of T cell changes during pregnancy in multiple sclerosis. The data were produced by immunoSEQ multiplex PCR, yet TCRdb's version contains in-frame clones alone and is incomplete. Of some 54,000 clones detected, roughly 93% appear once; the ten largest clones hold approximately 2%. The material sequenced was peripheral blood, taken after pregnancy. The receptors come from a female donor with multiple sclerosis, enrolled in a pregnancy study.

The V gene is TRBV21-1, the J gene TRBJ1-4; the table's D call, TRBD1, has no DNA check behind it. TRBV21-1 has pseudogene status. This CDR3 comprises 14 residues. CDR3 protein: CASSKTGGAEKLFF. DNA for the CDR3: TGTGCCAGCAGCAAAACAGGGGGCGCCGAAAAACTGTTTTTT.

The chain combines TRBV30 with TRBJ1-2; D unclear. With 0 bases removed from V and 8 bases from J, the gap between germline ends came to 13 bases. The V gene's germline CDR1 is GTSNPN and CDR2 SVGIG (reference sequence). This CDR3 spans 13 amino acids. The DNA of the CDR3 is TGTGCCTGGAGTGTTCGGCTAGAAAGGGGCTACACCTTC. Its protein is CAWSVRLERGYTF.